The rows below give T cell receptor beta chains drawn from one sample of a study of shared clonotypes between healthy human individuals. TCRdb's table, derived via immunoSEQ multiplex PCR, lists solely in-frame clones and lacks some. Here the sample spans about 2,500,000 clones, approximately 90% being singletons. The sample taken for sequencing was naive CD4+ T cells sorted from blood. The receptor set was obtained from a man aged 18 to 29 in good health. Both conserved end residues are part of each CDR3.

TRBJ2-1,TRBV9,CASSATGGFVDEQFF
-,TRBV7-2,CATRLADSYEQYF
TRBJ1-6,TRBV23-1,CASSRVYRVSSYNSPLHF
TRBJ1-2,TRBV19,CASSSPGTSVRGYTF
TRBJ2-4,TRBV18,CASSPIAGEGLAKNIQYF
TRBJ2-5,TRBV4-1,CASSLLAVQETQYF
TRBJ1-3,TRBV4-1,CASSDGARQGPSSGNTIYF
TRBJ2-2,TRBV9,CASSPPDSPGDTGELFF
TRBJ2-1,TRBV7-2,CASSQLAGVQNEQFF
TRBJ1-2,TRBV7-3,CASSRGGGDGYTF
-,TRBV6-5,CASSYSRGQRIHEQYF
TRBJ1-1,TRBV6-5,CASSRDTEAFF
TRBJ1-1,TRBV28,CASSQGFGHTEAFF
TRBJ1-2,TRBV27,CASSFNEGGGYTF
TRBJ2-5,TRBV18,CASSPLRGETQYF
TRBJ2-2,TRBV5-6,CASSRWASGNTGELFF
TRBJ1-4,TRBV7-9,CASSLAGTDNEKLFF
TRBJ2-5,TRBV9,CASSASLAGGETQYF
TRBJ2-7,TRBV5-4,CASSFSGTNREQYF
TRBJ2-5,TRBV28,CASSTRTATQYF
TRBJ1-1,TRBV5-4,CASSPKGGALNTEAFF
TRBJ2-7,TRBV18,CASSPNRAYYEQYF
TRBJ2-7,TRBV21-1,CASSKEKQGVPFFEQYF
TRBJ2-5,TRBV7-9,CASRNGRQEQETQYF
TRBJ2-7,TRBV19,CASSSPGQGPEQYF
TRBJ1-1,TRBV9,CASSQNDRGKAFF
TRBJ1-2,TRBV6-5,CASSKNRGSNYGYTF
TRBJ1-6,TRBV27,CASGQGPGSPLHF
TRBJ1-2,TRBV6-5,CASASPRTGAYGYTF
TRBJ1-2,TRBV6-6,CASSARTGGTNGYTF
TRBJ1-1,TRBV30,CAWSIGSEAFF
TRBJ1-3,TRBV25-1,CASSATGGSGNTIYF
TRBJ1-2,TRBV28,CASSLGQPNYGYTF
TRBJ2-3,TRBV7-9,CASSFQGPRTDTQYF
TRBJ1-3,TRBV5-5,CASSLEVGGGRRTGNTIYF
TRBJ2-7,TRBV5-3,CARSFPPGTREQYF